This entry features one T cell receptor beta chain sequence. This CDR3 spans 18 amino acids. Repertoires were generated with immunoSEQ multiplex PCR, while TCRdb's copy carries only in-frame clones and drops some. Of some 320,000 clones listed, 90% are singletons. Participants were aged roughly 18 to 95 years, lived in about two dozen US areas, and enrolled virtually. These data belong to a study of blood T cell repertoires in COVID-19. The chain recombines TRBV21-1 with TRBJ2-2; the table's TRBD1 call for D was not verified on the DNA. TRBV21-1 is labeled a pseudogene. The clonotype originates from a young woman who had been exposed to COVID-19. Input material: PBMCs or T cells enriched from blood (not recorded which). The CDR3 DNA sequence: TGTGCCAGCAGCAAACGACGCAGGGTTGGAGAAGACACCGGGGAGCTGTTTTTT. Protein sequence: CASSKRRRVGEDTGELFF.